A single sample is the source of the 18 T cell receptor beta chains below, sequenced in a study of shared T cell receptors in the human thymus. Only in-frame clones appear in the TCRdb table, and some are missing; sequencing was by immunoSEQ multiplex PCR. The sample lists 600,000 or so clones, around 87% occurring once. This same sample was also part of a study on human thymus T cells.

The sequenced material came from thymocytes. Source of these receptors: a boy younger than two with a congenital heart defect.

J is TRBJ2-1 and V is TRBV15, with 7 bases aligning to TRBD2. The CDR3 runs 17 residues. Germline trimming cut 0 bases from V and 5 bases from J; bases unmatched to any gene: 10. The germline V gene encodes CDR1 LNHNV and CDR2 YYDKDF (reference sequence). The CDR3 sequence is CATSRDWWLADNNEQFF. The CDR3 region has the DNA TGTGCCACCAGCAGAGATTGGTGGCTAGCGGATAACAATGAGCAGTTCTTC.

This CDR3 reads CASSQDRPLALGDTQYF. CDR3 sequence (DNA): TGTGCCAGCAGCCAAGATCGACCCCTAGCGCTCGGAGATACGCAGTATTTT. The chain has TRBV4-2 and TRBJ2-3; weak D call: TRBD2 (6 bases). V lost 0 bases to trimming and J lost 5 bases, with 18 bases between them. Germline-derived CDR1 and CDR2 are LGHNA and YNFKEQ. This CDR3 is 17 amino acids long.

This chain uses TRBV10-1 with TRBJ2-7, with D possibly TRBD1 on 5 matching bases. There are 14 residues in the CDR3. The germline gives CDR1 WNHNN, CDR2 SYGVQD (reference sequence). Trimming shortened V by 5 bases and J by 2 bases, and 13 bases separated the two germline ends. CDR3 protein: CASSRQGIPYEQYF. For the CDR3, the DNA is TGCGCCAGCAGTCGCCAGGGAATCCCCTACGAGCAGTACTTC.

The chain links TRBV5-1 to TRBJ1-1; D not resolved. V lost 4 bases, J lost 0 bases, and 13 bases lay in between. The V gene's germline CDR1 is SGHRS and CDR2 YFSETQ. This CDR3 has 15 residues. CDR3 bases: TGCGCCAGCAGCACCCTGGAGACCCTGAACACTGAAGCTTTCTTT. This encodes CASSTLETLNTEAFF.

This chain uses TRBV29-1 with TRBJ1-2, with 9 nucleotides matching TRBD1. The CDR3 extends over 11 amino acids. CDR1 is SQVTM and CDR2 is ANQGSEA in the germline V gene. V was pared by 6 bases and J by 7 bases, with 3 bases of the junction left unmatched. CDR3 bases: TGCAGCGTACGGGACAGGGCTGGCTACACCTTC. Translated, it gives CSVRDRAGYTF.

This clone was seen a handful of times. The rearrangement joins TRBV6-1 to TRBJ1-3, with D unresolved. V was trimmed by 2 bases and J by 0 bases, leaving 11 bases between them. In germline, CDR1 is MNHNS, CDR2 SASEGT. This CDR3 has 16 residues. CDR3 protein: CASSERRPPSGNTIYF. The CDR3 DNA is TGTGCCAGCAGTGAACGGAGGCCCCCCTCTGGAAACACCATATATTTT.

The chain couples TRBV5-4 to TRBJ1-1, with D uncertain. Trimming took off 2 bases at V and 1 base at J, with 27 bases between the two ends. Germline V CDR1 and CDR2: SGHNT, YYREEE (reference sequence). The CDR3 extends over 20 amino acids. CDR3 residues: CASSLSTPSRFSEGNTEAFF. The CDR3 nucleotides are TGTGCCAGCAGCTTATCGACACCTTCCCGATTCAGTGAGGGGAACACTGAAGCTTTCTTT.

This clone has a handful of counts. Within the sample, other DNA sequences also encode this same CDR3. The chain has TRBV5-1 and TRBJ2-2; 10 positions match TRBD1. V gave up 3 bases and J gave up 3 bases; unmatched junction bases: 2. The CDR3 contains 15 residues. Germline V gene data show CDR1 as SGHRS and CDR2 as YFSETQ. This CDR3 reads CASSWGTGDTGELFF. CDR3 coding DNA: TGCGCCAGCAGCTGGGGGACAGGGGACACCGGGGAGCTGTTTTTT. Combining the CDR3 with reference TRBV5-1 and TRBJ2-2 gives the whole variable domain KAGVTQTPRYLIKTRGQQVTLSCSPISGHRSVSWYQQTPGQGLQFLFEYFSETQRNKGNFPGRFSGRQFSNSRSEMNVSTLELGDSALYLCASSWGTGDTGELFFGEGSRLTVL.

In DNA, the CDR3 is TGTGCCAGCAGATTCCCGGGACAGGGCTCTCAGCCCCAGCATTTT. Amino acid sequence: CASRFPGQGSQPQHF. This rearrangement joins TRBV28 to TRBJ1-5, with 9 bases that match TRBD1. The length of the CDR3 is 15 residues. Trimming took 6 bases from V and 6 from J; bases not matched to a gene: 9. Germline CDR1 MDHEN, CDR2 SYDVKM.

The rearrangement joins TRBV9 to TRBJ2-1, with 11 bases identical to TRBD1. The CDR3 sequence is 15 residues long. Germline trimming cut 2 bases from V and 7 bases from J; bases unmatched to any gene: 5. Germline V CDR1 and CDR2: SGDLS, YYNGEE. CDR3 DNA: TGTGCCAGCAGCGTGGCAGGACAGGGGGCAAATGAGCAGTTCTTC. Its protein product is CASSVAGQGANEQFF.

J is TRBJ1-5 and V is TRBV4-3; TRBD1 matches at 8 bases. CDR3 size: 14 residues. The junction had 1 base not matched to a gene; V was cut back by 0 bases and J by 6 bases. Germline V gene lookup returns CDR1 LGHNA and CDR2 YSLEER. The CDR3 spells CASSQETGGQPQHF. As DNA, the CDR3 is TGCGCCAGCAGCCAAGAAACAGGGGGTCAGCCCCAGCATTTT.

This clone is a singleton in its sample. The CDR3 is CASTLPDRGQETQYF. CDR3 DNA sequence: TGTGCCAGCACCCTCCCGGACAGGGGCCAAGAGACCCAGTACTTC. The chain uses TRBV6-5 and TRBJ2-5; TRBD1 matches at 9 bases. This CDR3 has 15 amino acids. Germline V CDR1 and CDR2: MNHEY, SVGAGI. Trimming at V came to 7 bases and at J to 1 base, leaving 7 bases not matched to a gene.

This clone was observed a few times. The DNA of the CDR3 is TGTGCCAGCAGCCCCCCAGGGACAGGGGGAGATCGGAACACTGAAGCTTTCTTT. Its protein is CASSPPGTGGDRNTEAFF. This rearrangement joins TRBV14 to TRBJ1-1; 11 bases are a match to TRBD1. This CDR3 spans 18 amino acids. J was trimmed by 1 base and V by 4 bases; bases with no gene match: 11. CDR1 and CDR2 from the germline V gene are SGHDN and FVKESK.

The chain combines TRBV14 with TRBJ1-2, with TRBD1 matching 8 bases. V shed 4 bases, J shed 7 bases, and the junction held 5 bases outside the gene matches. The CDR3 loop spans 13 amino acids. The germline V gene has CDR1 SGHDN and CDR2 FVKESK. In DNA form, the CDR3 reads TGTGCCAGCAGCCCCTGGACAGGGTCTGGCTACACCTTC. Its protein is CASSPWTGSGYTF.

The V call is TRBV6-4, the J call TRBJ2-1; 10 bases map to TRBD2. This CDR3 is 14 amino acids long. Germline lookup yields CDR1 MRHNA and CDR2 SNTAGT. With 6 bases clipped from V and 7 bases from J, the junction kept 6 bases outside the gene matches. The CDR3 DNA reads as TGTGCCAGCAGAGGGACTAGCGCTTCGAATGAGCAGTTCTTC. Its translation: CASRGTSASNEQFF.

This clone turned up a few times. J is TRBJ2-7 and V is TRBV7-8, with a tentative D call TRBD1 (5 bases). The CDR3 sequence is 13 residues long. Trimming pared 5 bases from V and 5 bases from J, leaving 13 bases between. Germline lookup yields CDR1 SGHVS and CDR2 FQNEAQ. The CDR3 DNA reads TGTGCCAGCAGCCGACGGACACTCCACGAGCAGTACTTC. Protein product: CASSRRTLHEQYF.

The chain carries TRBV6-1 and TRBJ2-2; TRBD1 might be the D (6 bases). The ends were cut back, 4 bases at V and 1 base at J, with 10 bases in the middle. This CDR3 spans 15 amino acids. Germline CDR1 is MNHNS and CDR2 is SASEGT. CDR3 coding DNA: TGTGCCAGCAGTGTTGACAGGAAGAACACCGGGGAGCTGTTTTTT. Its protein product is CASSVDRKNTGELFF.

This clone was seen more than once but under ten times. The V and J genes are TRBV5-6 and TRBJ2-1; TRBD2 matches at 12 bases. The CDR3 is 15 amino acids. CDR1 is SGHDT, CDR2 YYEEEE, per germline. The V segment lost 3 bases and the J segment 15 bases; nucleotides outside the gene matches: 13. The CDR3 loop is CASSSSGGGPTPAFF. The CDR3 region has the DNA TGTGCCAGCAGCTCTAGCGGGGGGGGCCCCACTCCGGCGTTCTTC.